Described below is a single TCR beta chain sequence and its context. Its target is not known. V trimming: 5 bases; J trimming: 9 bases; junction bases outside the gene matches: 11. The length of the CDR3 is 14 residues. CDR1 is SGHRS and CDR2 is YFSETQ in the germline V gene. TCRdb analysed the reads with MiXCR anew, one entry per CDR3 protein. The repertoire holds almost 550,000 distinct CDR3 sequences, with approximately 17% as singletons. This specimen belongs to a study of T cell repertoires in cytomegalovirus infection. Study-level points and caveats: Totalled public TCR beta family frequency picked out people who carried CMV plus the relevant HLA. Ex vivo responses were dominated by HLA-C-restricted CMV-specific TCR beta clonotypes.

Sequencing input: CD8+ T cells from PBMCs. The source of this sequence is a human donor in good health (CMV status not recorded). Some clones in this sample may be carry-over from other donors' samples. The chain carries TRBV5-1 and TRBJ1-3, with 7 bases identical to TRBD1. For the CDR3, the DNA is TGCGCCAGCAGAGGGACAGAATCTTCGGGCACCATATATTTT. It translates to CASRGTESSGTIYF.